This note documents a single T cell receptor (beta chain) sequence. In its sample, this clonotype was seen a few times. The specificity of this receptor is unknown. The record has no base qualities; no much larger clone is one base away. The library relied on 5' RACE. A second roughly 6 to 12 cycle PCR used a sample-barcoded 5' primer and a J-beta primer mix. A unique molecular identifier was introduced onto each TCR beta cDNA molecule by a template-switch 5' adaptor carrying 12 random nucleotides. At least 2.5 million CDR3-containing paired-end reads were obtained from each sample. The Mint cDNA synthesis kit, primed by a TRBC-specific oligonucleotide, was used to synthesize first-strand cDNA from all RNA. After uracil-DNA glycosylase treatment, a first 18-cycle PCR used universal primers M1SS and BC2_uni_R on all cDNA. The original methods were these. Each sample was normalized by randomly selecting 1 million high-quality reads, each carrying a distinct molecular identifier. Instead of being binned into consensus sequences, reads with shared molecular identifiers were discarded. MiTCR, run with a Q25 quality threshold and the strictest error-elimination algorithm, handled CDR3 identification, clonotype clustering and error correction. Lower-bound total TCR beta diversity was estimated with a nonparametric unseen species model using Euler transformation. TCRdb reprocessing: public reads trimmed at Q25 with fastp, clones called with MiXCR, in-frame beta chains kept. Entries are consolidated by CDR3 protein sequence, retaining the most common genes and DNA. The V and J calls were not made by the authors but by TCRdb's processing. This sample lists around 1,900,000 distinct CDR3 sequences; 35% to 50% were detected once. Of the sample, 20% to 25% falls within the top ten clones.

The data stem from a study of blood T cells in healthy people across ages (dated by TCRdb to between 2015 and 2017). At the level of the whole study: In model experiments, template switching captured about one uniquely barcoded TCR beta cDNA molecule for every two T cells. The study analyzed two additional independent replicas of 1 million unique cDNA reads from the same blood draw for two donors, one aged 18 to 30 and one aged 80 or older. Donors were grouped into four age groups: young (average 16 years), middle-aged (roughly 37), aged (approximately 58) and long-lived (less than 85). To avoid experimental bias, donors of different ages were distributed randomly across sequencing lanes. The study measured age-related changes in TCR beta repertoire diversity using deep sequencing normalized with unique cDNA molecular identifiers. On the study overall, not on this receptor specifically: Compared with the aged group, more naive CD4+ T cells, fewer expanded clones and increased TCR diversity were shown by the long-lived group, suggesting age selection. Estimates of total diversity based on one million sequenced T cells were regarded as lower bounds and as underestimates. A strong correlation was found between observed TCR beta diversity and the percentage of naive T cells measured by flow cytometry. Because donor CMV infection status was unknown, age-related changes in expanded clonotypes were potentially confounded. Because profiling used bulk unsorted PBMCs, naive and antigen-experienced compartments could not be compared conclusively. Observed TCR beta diversity per million T cells fell roughly linearly with age, and a significant reduction was already apparent by age around 40.

The CDR3 runs 14 amino acids, cysteine and phenylalanine included. Only CDR3 DNA is held: 42 bases, read in frame from base 1. The junction shows trimming of 4 bases on V and 0 bases on J, plus 10 bases between the germline ends. CDR1 SGHVS and CDR2 FQNEAQ are derived from the germline V gene. The 39 donors, aged about 6 to 95 years, were systemically healthy Caucasian individuals from Russia. Each donor gave 9.5 to 10 milliliters of peripheral blood, drawn into EDTA-treated Vacutainer tubes. Ficoll-Paque density-gradient centrifugation was used to isolate PBMCs, with at least 6.5 million per sample. Trizol reagent was used to extract total RNA from PBMCs, with at least 6 micrograms per sample. For every donor, an aliquot of PBMCs went through flow cytometry to measure the percentages of naive CD45RAhigh/CD27high T cells.

This TCR was sampled from a human donor in good health. Sequencing was performed on blood. Rearrangement joined TRBV7-8 to TRBJ2-7; matching of 6 bases hints at TRBD1 as the D gene. The CDR3 reads as follows: CASSWDTNSYEQYF. In nucleotide form, the sequence is TGTGCCAGCAGCTGGGACACCAACTCCTACGAGCAGTACTTC. Reference TRBV7-8 and TRBJ2-7 genes cover what lies past the CDR3, so the full variable domain is GAGVSQSPRYKVAKRGQDVALRCDPISGHVSLFWYQQALGQGPEFLTYFQNEAQLDKSGLPSDRFFAERPEGSVSTLKIQRTQQEDSAVYLCASSWDTNSYEQYFGPGTRLTVT.